This entry features one T cell receptor (beta chain) sequence. The CDR3 runs to 13 residues. V shed 5 bases and J shed 4 bases, with 10 bases lying between them. Per the germline V gene, CDR1 is MDHEN and CDR2 is SYDVKM. This sample is drawn from a study of T-cell reconstitution after alpha-beta-depleted transplantation in children. Unique molecular identifiers tagged the TCRbeta library. MiXCR, run by TCRdb on the PCR reads, gives a single entry per CDR3 protein. The sample contains 200,000 to 250,000 distinct CDR3 sequences, about 25% of which appear only once. This sequence was found in a girl aged 2 to 10 with Fanconi anemia, due to receive a stem cell transplant. Sequencing used PBMCs, obtained before TCRalphabeta/CD19-depleted stem cell transplant. The chain links TRBV28 to TRBJ2-3; no clear D gene. The CDR3 DNA sequence: TGTGCCAGCAGTCCTACTAACGCAGATACGCAGTATTTT. Translation: CASSPTNADTQYF.